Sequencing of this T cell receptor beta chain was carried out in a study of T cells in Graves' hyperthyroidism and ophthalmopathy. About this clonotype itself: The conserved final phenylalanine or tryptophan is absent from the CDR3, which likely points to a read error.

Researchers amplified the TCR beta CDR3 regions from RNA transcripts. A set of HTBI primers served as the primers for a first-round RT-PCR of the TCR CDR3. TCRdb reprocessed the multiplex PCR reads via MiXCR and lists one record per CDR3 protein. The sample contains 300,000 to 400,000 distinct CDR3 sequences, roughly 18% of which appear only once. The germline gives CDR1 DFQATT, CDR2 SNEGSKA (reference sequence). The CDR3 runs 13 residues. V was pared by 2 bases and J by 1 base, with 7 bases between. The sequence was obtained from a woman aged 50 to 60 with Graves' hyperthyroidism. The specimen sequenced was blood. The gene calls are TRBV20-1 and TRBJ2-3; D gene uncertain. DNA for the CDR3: TGCAGTGCTAGACGAGAGGGCACAGATACGCAGTATCTT. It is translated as CSARREGTDTQYL.